Sequencing of this T cell receptor (beta chain) was carried out in a study of shared clonotypes between healthy human individuals. Study context: Donors had three CD4 naive, three CD4 memory, two CD8 naive and one CD8 memory plate apiece.

The junction had 1 base not matched to a gene; V was cut back by 1 base and J by 3 bases. The CDR3 sequence is 13 residues long. Germline CDR1 GTSNPN, CDR2 SVGIG (reference sequence). TCRdb's copy holds only in-frame clones and misses some; the assay was immunoSEQ multiplex PCR. The profile shows 2 million to 2.5 million clones, around 90% of them singletons. This clone was detected once. V gene TRBV30 combines with J gene TRBJ1-2; 8 bases align to TRBD1. The clonotype originates from a man between 18 and 29 years old in good health. Some clones in this sample may be carry-over from other donors' samples. The sequenced sample consisted of naive CD4+ T cells from PBMCs. Indicated subset: CD45RA+ positively selected. CDR3 region: CAWSAGGDYGYTF. CDR3 coding DNA: TGTGCCTGGAGTGCAGGGGGCGACTATGGCTACACCTTC. Looking up the rest from reference TRBV30 and TRBJ1-2 gives the full variable domain: SQTIHQWPATLVQPVGSPLSLECTVEGTSNPNLYWYRQAAGRGLQLLFYSVGIGQISSEVPQNLSASRPQDRQFILSSKKLLLSDSGFYLCAWSAGGDYGYTFGSGTRLTVV.